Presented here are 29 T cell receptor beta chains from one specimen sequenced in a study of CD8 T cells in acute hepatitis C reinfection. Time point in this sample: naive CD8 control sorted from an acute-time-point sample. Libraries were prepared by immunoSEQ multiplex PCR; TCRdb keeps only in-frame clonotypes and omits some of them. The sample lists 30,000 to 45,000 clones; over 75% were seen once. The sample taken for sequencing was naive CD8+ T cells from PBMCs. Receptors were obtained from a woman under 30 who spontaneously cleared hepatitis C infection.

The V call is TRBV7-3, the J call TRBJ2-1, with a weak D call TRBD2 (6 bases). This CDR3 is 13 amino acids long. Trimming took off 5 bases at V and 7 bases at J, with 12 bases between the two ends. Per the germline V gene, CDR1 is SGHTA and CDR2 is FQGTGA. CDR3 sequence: CASSLLALNEQFF. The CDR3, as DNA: TGTGCCAGCAGCCTACTAGCATTAAATGAGCAGTTCTTC.

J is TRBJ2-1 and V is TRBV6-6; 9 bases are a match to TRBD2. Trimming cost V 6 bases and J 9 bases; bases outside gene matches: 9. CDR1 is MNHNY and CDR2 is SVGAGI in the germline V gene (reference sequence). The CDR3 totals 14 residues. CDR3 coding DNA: TGTGCCAGCAGGAAGGCGGGAGGGGAAGGTGAGCAGTTCTTC. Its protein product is CASRKAGGEGEQFF.

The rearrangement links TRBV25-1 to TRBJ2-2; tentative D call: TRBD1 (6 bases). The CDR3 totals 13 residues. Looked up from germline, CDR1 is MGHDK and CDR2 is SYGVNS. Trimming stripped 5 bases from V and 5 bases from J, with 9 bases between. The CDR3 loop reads CASSPGVTGELFF. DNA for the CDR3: TGTGCCAGCAGTCCAGGGGTGACCGGGGAGCTGTTTTTT.

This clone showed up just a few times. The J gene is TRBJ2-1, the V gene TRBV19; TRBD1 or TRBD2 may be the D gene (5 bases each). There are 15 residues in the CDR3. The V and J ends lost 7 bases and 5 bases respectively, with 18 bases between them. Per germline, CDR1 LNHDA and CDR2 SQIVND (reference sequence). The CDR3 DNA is TGTGCCAGTACCGACCGGGACCGCTTGAACAATGAGCAGTTCTTC. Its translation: CASTDRDRLNNEQFF.

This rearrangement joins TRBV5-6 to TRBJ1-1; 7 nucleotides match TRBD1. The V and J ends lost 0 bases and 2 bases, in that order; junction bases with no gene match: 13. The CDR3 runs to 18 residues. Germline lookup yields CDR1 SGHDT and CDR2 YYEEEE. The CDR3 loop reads CASSLGWFFTGDNTEAFF. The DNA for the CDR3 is TGTGCCAGCAGCTTGGGGTGGTTTTTTACAGGGGATAACACTGAAGCTTTCTTT.

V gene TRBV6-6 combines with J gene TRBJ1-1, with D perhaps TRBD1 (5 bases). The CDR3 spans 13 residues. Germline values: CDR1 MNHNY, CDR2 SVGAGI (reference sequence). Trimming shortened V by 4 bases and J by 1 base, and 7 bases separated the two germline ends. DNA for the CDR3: TGTGCCAGCAGTTTTCAGGGGAACACTGAAGCTTTCTTT. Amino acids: CASSFQGNTEAFF.

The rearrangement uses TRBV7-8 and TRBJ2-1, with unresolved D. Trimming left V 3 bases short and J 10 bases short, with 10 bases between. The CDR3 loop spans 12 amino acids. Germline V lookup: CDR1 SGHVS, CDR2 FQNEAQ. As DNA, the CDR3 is TGTGCCAGCAGCTTGGTGGGGTGGGAGCAGTTCTTC. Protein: CASSLVGWEQFF.

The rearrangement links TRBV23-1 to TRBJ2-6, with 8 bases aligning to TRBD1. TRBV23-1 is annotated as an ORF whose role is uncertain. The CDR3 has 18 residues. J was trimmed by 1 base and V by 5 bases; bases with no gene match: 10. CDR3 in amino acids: CASSTDRGIQSGANVLTF. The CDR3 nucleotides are TGCGCCAGCAGTACTGACAGGGGAATCCAGTCTGGGGCCAACGTCCTGACTTTC.

The CDR3 DNA is TGTGCCAGCAGTTTCGGGCCGACTTCGAACACTGAAGCTTTCTTT. Translating it yields CASSFGPTSNTEAFF. V gene TRBV27 combines with J gene TRBJ1-1; no clear D gene. Trimming left V 3 bases short and J 1 base short, with 12 bases between. The germline CDR1 and CDR2 sequences are MNHEY and SMNVEV (reference sequence). The CDR3 totals 15 residues.

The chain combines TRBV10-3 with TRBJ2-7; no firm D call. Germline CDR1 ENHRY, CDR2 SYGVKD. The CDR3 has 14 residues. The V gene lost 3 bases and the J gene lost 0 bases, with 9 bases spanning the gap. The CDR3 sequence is CAISDQPASYEQYF. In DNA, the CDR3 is TGTGCCATCAGTGACCAGCCAGCCTCCTACGAGCAGTACTTC.

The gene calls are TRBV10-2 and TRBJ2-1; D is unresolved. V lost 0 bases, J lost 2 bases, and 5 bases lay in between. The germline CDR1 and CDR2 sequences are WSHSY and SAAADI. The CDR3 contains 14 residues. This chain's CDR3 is CASSESGAYNEQFF. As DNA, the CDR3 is TGCGCCAGCAGTGAGTCAGGTGCCTACAATGAGCAGTTCTTC.

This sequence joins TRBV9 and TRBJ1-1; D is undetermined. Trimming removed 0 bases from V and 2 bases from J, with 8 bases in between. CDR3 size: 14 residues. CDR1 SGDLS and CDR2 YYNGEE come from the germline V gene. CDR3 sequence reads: CASSVGGVNTEAFF. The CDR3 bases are TGTGCCAGCAGCGTAGGGGGAGTAAACACTGAAGCTTTCTTT.

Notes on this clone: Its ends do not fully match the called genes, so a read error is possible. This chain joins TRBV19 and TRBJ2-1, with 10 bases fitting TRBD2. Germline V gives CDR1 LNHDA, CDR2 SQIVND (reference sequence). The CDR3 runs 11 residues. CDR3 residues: CSSSGSWEQFF. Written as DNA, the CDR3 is TGCTCGTCTAGCGGGAGTTGGGAGCAGTTCTTC.

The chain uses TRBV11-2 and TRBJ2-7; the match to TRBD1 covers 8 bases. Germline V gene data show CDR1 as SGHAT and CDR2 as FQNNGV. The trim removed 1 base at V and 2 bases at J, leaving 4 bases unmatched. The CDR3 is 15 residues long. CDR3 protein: CASSLGTGGTYEQYF. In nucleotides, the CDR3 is TGTGCCAGCAGCTTAGGAACAGGGGGTACCTACGAGCAGTACTTC.

Here the CDR3 DNA reads TGTGCCAGCAGTTCTATTACAGGGTCTCGCTACGAGCAGTACTTC. As protein: CASSSITGSRYEQYF. The rearrangement links TRBV27 to TRBJ2-7; weak D call: TRBD1 (6 bases). Germline V lookup: CDR1 MNHEY, CDR2 SMNVEV (reference sequence). This CDR3 region has 15 residues. V dropped 4 bases and J dropped 3 bases, with 16 bases sitting between them.

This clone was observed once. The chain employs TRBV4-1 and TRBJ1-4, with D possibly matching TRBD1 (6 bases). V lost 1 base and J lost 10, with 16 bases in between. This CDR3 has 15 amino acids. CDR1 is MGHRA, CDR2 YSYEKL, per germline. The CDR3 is CASSQVLQGEGKLFF. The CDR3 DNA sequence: TGCGCCAGCAGCCAAGTTTTACAGGGAGAGGGAAAACTGTTTTTT.

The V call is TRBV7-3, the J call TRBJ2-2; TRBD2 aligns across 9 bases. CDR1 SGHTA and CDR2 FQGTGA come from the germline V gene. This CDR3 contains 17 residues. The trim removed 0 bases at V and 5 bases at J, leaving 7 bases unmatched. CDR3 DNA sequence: TGTGCCAGCAGCTTAACTTTGGGACTAGCCCTAACCGGGGAGCTGTTTTTT. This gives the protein CASSLTLGLALTGELFF.

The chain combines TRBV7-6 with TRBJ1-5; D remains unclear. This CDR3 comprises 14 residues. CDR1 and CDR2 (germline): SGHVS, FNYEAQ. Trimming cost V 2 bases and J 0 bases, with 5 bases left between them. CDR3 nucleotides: TGTGCCAGCAGCTTAACAGTTAGCAATCAGCCCCAGCATTTT. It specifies CASSLTVSNQPQHF.

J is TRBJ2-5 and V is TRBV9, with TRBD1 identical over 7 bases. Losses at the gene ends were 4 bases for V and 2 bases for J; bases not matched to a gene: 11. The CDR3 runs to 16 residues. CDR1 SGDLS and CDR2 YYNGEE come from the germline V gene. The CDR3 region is CASSTPGTAIQETQYF. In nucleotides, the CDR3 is TGTGCCAGCAGCACACCCGGGACAGCCATACAAGAGACCCAGTACTTC.

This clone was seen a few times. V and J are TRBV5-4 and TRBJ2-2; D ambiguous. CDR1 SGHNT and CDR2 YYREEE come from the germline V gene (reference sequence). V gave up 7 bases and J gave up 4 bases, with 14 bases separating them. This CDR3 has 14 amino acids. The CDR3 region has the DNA TGTGCCAGCCGATCGACTGAAACCACCGGGGAGCTGTTTTTT. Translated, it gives CASRSTETTGELFF.

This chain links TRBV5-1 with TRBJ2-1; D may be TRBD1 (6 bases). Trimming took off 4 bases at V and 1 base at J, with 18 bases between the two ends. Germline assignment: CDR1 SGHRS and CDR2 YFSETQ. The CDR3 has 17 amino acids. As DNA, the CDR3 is TGCGCCAGCAGCGCCTCCCTCGACAGGCGTTCCTACAATGAGCAGTTCTTC. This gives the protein CASSASLDRRSYNEQFF.

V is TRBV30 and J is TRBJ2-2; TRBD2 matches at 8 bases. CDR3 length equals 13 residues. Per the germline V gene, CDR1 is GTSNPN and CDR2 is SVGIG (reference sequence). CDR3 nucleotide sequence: TGTGTCGGTGTTGCGGGAGGCACCGGGGAGCTGTTTTTT. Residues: CVGVAGGTGELFF.

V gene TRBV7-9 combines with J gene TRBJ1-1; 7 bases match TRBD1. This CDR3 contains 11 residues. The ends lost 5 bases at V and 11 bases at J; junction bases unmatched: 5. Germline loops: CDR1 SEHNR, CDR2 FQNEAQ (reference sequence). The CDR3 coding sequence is TGTGCCAGCAGCCGCGGGACAGTCGCTTTCTTT. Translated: CASSRGTVAFF.

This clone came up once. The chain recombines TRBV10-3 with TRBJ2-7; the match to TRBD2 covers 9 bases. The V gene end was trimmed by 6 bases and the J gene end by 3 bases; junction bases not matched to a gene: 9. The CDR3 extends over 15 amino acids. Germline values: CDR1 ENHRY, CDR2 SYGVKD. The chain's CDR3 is CAISALAAGGYEQYF. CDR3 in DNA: TGTGCCATCAGCGCTCTAGCAGCGGGAGGCTACGAGCAGTACTTC.

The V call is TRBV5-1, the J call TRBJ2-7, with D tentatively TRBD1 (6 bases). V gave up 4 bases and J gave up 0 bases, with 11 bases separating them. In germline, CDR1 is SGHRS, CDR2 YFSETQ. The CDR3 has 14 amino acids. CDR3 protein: CASSTGTSSYEQYF. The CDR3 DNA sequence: TGCGCCAGCAGCACCGGGACATCCTCCTACGAGCAGTACTTC. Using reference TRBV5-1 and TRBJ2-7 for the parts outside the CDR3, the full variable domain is KAGVTQTPRYLIKTRGQQVTLSCSPISGHRSVSWYQQTPGQGLQFLFEYFSETQRNKGNFPGRFSGRQFSNSRSEMNVSTLELGDSALYLCASSTGTSSYEQYFGPGTRLTVT.

DNA for the CDR3: TGTGCCAGCAGTATTACTAGCGAGCCGTACAATGAGCAGTTCTTC. Its translation is CASSITSEPYNEQFF. The chain couples TRBV6-5 to TRBJ2-1; 7 bases match TRBD2. CDR3 length: 15 residues. Per germline, CDR1 MNHEY and CDR2 SVGAGI. Trimming at V came to 5 bases and at J to 4 bases, leaving 8 bases not matched to a gene.

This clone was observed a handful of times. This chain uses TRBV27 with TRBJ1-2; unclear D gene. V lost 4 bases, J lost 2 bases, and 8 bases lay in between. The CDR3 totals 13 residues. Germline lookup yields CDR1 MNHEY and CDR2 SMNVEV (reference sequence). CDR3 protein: CASSSRANYGYTF. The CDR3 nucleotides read TGTGCCAGCAGTTCCCGCGCAAACTATGGCTACACCTTC.

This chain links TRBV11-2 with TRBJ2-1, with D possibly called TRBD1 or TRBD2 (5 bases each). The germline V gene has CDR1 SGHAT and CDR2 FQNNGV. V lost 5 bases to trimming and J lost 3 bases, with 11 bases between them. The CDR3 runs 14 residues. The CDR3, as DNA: TGTGCCAGCAGCCACCGGGACGACTACAATGAGCAGTTCTTC. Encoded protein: CASSHRDDYNEQFF.

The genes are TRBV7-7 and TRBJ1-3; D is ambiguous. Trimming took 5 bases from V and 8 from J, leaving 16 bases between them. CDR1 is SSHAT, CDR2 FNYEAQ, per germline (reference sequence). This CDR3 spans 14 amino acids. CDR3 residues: CASSLGGDGDTIYF. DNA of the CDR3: TGTGCCAGCAGCCTGGGTGGGGATGGGGACACCATATATTTT.